Sequencing of this T cell receptor (beta chain) was carried out in a study of T cell responses to AZD1222 COVID-19 vaccine. TCRdb keeps only in-frame clones here, not all; method: immunoSEQ multiplex PCR. The sample has some 190,000 clones, around 94% seen once; the top ten hold 1% to 1.5%. Study-level findings and limits: At study baseline, merely six AZD1222 recipients were seropositive.

Regarding this clone: The antigen is unknown.

The CDR3 contains 14 residues. Germline V gene lookup returns CDR1 LGHDT and CDR2 YNNKEL (reference sequence). V was pared by 0 bases and J by 2 bases, with 6 bases between. The origin of this receptor is an adult in good health. The chain couples TRBV3-1 (or the pseudogene TRBV3-2) to TRBJ2-3, with D uncertain. The starting material was peripheral blood, obtained on day 0 of AZD1222 vaccination. The CDR3 region is CASSQDSHTDTQYF. CDR3 nucleotide sequence: TGTGCCAGCAGCCAAGATTCCCACACAGATACGCAGTATTTT.